Listed here are 15 T cell receptor beta chains from one sample, sequenced in a study of T-cell reconstitution after alpha-beta-depleted transplantation in children. Unique molecular identifiers were used to barcode this TCRbeta library. MiXCR, applied by TCRdb to the PCR reads, yields one record per CDR3 protein. The sample shows about 610,000 distinct CDR3 sequences, roughly 10% of them seen only once. Here the sequenced sample was PBMCs from the stem cell graft donor, taken from the stem cell graft. All receptors come from a human donor who donated a stem cell graft to a child with acute myeloid leukemia.

The chain has TRBV20-1 and TRBJ2-1; D call uncertain. V shed 3 bases and J shed 3 bases, with 12 bases lying between them. The CDR3 covers 14 residues. Per the germline V gene, CDR1 is DFQATT and CDR2 is SNEGSKA (reference sequence). The CDR3 DNA follows: TGCAGTGCTAGGTCTCCGGGTAACTACAATGAGCAGTTCTTC. It specifies CSARSPGNYNEQFF.

This clonotype came up a few times. This rearrangement joins TRBV7-2 to TRBJ2-4, with 11 nucleotides matching TRBD1. Losses at the gene ends were 2 bases for V and 7 bases for J; bases not matched to a gene: 7. Looked up from germline, CDR1 is SGHTA and CDR2 is FQGNSA. This CDR3 region has 16 residues. For the CDR3, the DNA is TGTGCCAGCAGCTTAACAGGGACAGGGGGGGGGAACATTCAGTACTTC. It encodes CASSLTGTGGGNIQYF.

The chain combines TRBV30 with TRBJ2-1; 12 bases agree with TRBD2. The CDR3 loop spans 14 amino acids. V dropped 4 bases and J dropped 5; count of bases not matched to a gene: 3. Germline-derived CDR1 and CDR2 are GTSNPN and SVGIG (reference sequence). CDR3 nucleotide sequence: TGTGCCTGGAAACGGACTAGCGGGAACAATGAGCAGTTCTTC. It encodes CAWKRTSGNNEQFF.

This clonotype came up many times. V gene TRBV4-3 combines with J gene TRBJ1-5; a weak D match, TRBD1 (6 bases). CDR3 length: 15 residues. Per germline, CDR1 LGHNA and CDR2 YSLEER. The V and J ends lost 0 bases and 2 bases respectively, with 8 bases between them. The CDR3 is CASSQEWTGNQPQHF. Written as DNA, the CDR3 is TGCGCCAGCAGCCAAGAATGGACAGGCAATCAGCCCCAGCATTTT.

This clonotype was seen a handful of times. The chain uses TRBV27 and TRBJ2-3, with 13 positions matching TRBD2. Germline assignment: CDR1 MNHEY and CDR2 SMNVEV (reference sequence). The length of the CDR3 is 17 residues. With V trimmed by 8 bases and J by 4 bases, 12 bases remained unmatched. The CDR3 DNA sequence: TGTGCCAGCCGTAGGTTCACTAGCGGGAGGGCCCCAGATACGCAGTATTTT. Encoded protein: CASRRFTSGRAPDTQYF.

The chain joins TRBV6-2 or TRBV6-3 to TRBJ2-4; D is undetermined. This CDR3 is 12 amino acids long. V was trimmed by 7 bases and J by 4 bases, leaving 8 bases between them. Germline-derived CDR1 and CDR2 are MNHEY and SVGEGT. DNA of the CDR3: TGTGCCAGCAACCGAGGTAAAAACATTCAGTACTTC. Its protein product is CASNRGKNIQYF.

V and J are TRBV3-1 and TRBJ2-2; a possible D gene is TRBD2 (6 bases). The V and J ends lost 3 bases and 8 bases respectively, with 22 bases between them. The CDR3 spans 17 residues. Germline V gene sequence: CDR1 LGHDT, CDR2 YNNKEL (reference sequence). CDR3 in DNA: TGTGCCAGCAGCCATTATTCCGGGACTCTCCTGACTGGGGAGCTGTTTTTT. This encodes CASSHYSGTLLTGELFF.

This clonotype was picked up many times. The chain carries TRBV12-3 or TRBV12-4 and TRBJ2-7; 8 bases are a match to TRBD1. The CDR3 consists of 14 residues. J was trimmed by 5 bases and V by 7 bases; bases with no gene match: 10. The CDR3 loop reads CASNHYRGINEQYF. The CDR3 nucleotides read TGTGCCAGCAATCATTACAGGGGGATCAACGAGCAGTACTTC.

This clonotype was counted a few times. The CDR3 DNA is TGCAGCGTTGAAGACCCCGGGGAGACCCAGTACTTC. Amino acids: CSVEDPGETQYF. The chain joins TRBV29-1 to TRBJ2-5; D not resolved. The CDR3 is 12 amino acids. Germline CDR1 SQVTM, CDR2 ANQGSEA. Trimming left V 0 bases short and J 5 bases short, with 7 bases between.

In its sample, this clonotype was seen many times. The chain has TRBV7-8 and TRBJ1-1; D ambiguous. Trimming removed 1 base at V and 4 bases at J, with 10 bases between. This CDR3 region has 14 residues. Germline loops: CDR1 SGHVS, CDR2 FQNEAQ. The DNA of the CDR3 is TGTGCCAGCAGCTTAGTGGTAGTTCCCACTGAAGCTTTCTTT. As protein: CASSLVVVPTEAFF.

V is TRBV20-1 and J is TRBJ2-2; D perhaps matches TRBD2 (7 bases). Germline lookup yields CDR1 DFQATT and CDR2 SNEGSKA (reference sequence). The V end was cut by 4 bases, the J end by 3 bases, with 18 bases between. The CDR3 extends over 16 amino acids. CDR3 loop: CSANPGGLSYTGELFF. CDR3 DNA sequence: TGCAGTGCTAACCCCGGGGGGCTGTCGTACACCGGGGAGCTGTTTTTT.

This chain links TRBV5-1 with TRBJ1-3; D is perhaps TRBD1 (5 bases). Trimming pared 0 bases from V and 4 bases from J, leaving 11 bases between. CDR1 is SGHRS, CDR2 YFSETQ, per germline. This CDR3 has 15 amino acids. Here the CDR3 reads CASSLGDALGNTIYF. In DNA form, the CDR3 reads TGCGCCAGCAGCTTGGGGGACGCGCTGGGAAACACCATATATTTT.

This clonotype was seen ten or more times. The chain combines TRBV29-1 with TRBJ2-5, with no clear D. Trimming cost V 3 bases and J 5 bases, with 10 bases left between them. Looked up from germline, CDR1 is SQVTM and CDR2 is ANQGSEA. This CDR3 has 12 residues. In nucleotides, the CDR3 is TGCAGCGTTGAGCCCAGTCCGGAGACCCAGTACTTC. Protein product: CSVEPSPETQYF.

The chain recombines TRBV7-2 with TRBJ2-7; D gene uncertain. CDR1 and CDR2 from the germline V gene are SGHTA and FQGNSA. With 2 bases removed from V and 3 bases from J, the gap between germline ends came to 17 bases. The CDR3 is made up of 16 amino acids. The DNA of the CDR3 is TGTGCCAGCAGCTTAAGCCCGGCGTCGAATAACTACGAGCAGTACTTC. This gives the protein CASSLSPASNNYEQYF.

This CDR3 is CASSQDGASGSTDTQYF. The CDR3 DNA follows: TGTGCCAGCAGCCAAGATGGCGCTAGCGGGAGCACAGATACGCAGTATTTT. The chain combines TRBV4-2 with TRBJ2-3; 8 bases map to TRBD2. The CDR3 length is 17 residues. Per the germline V gene, CDR1 is LGHNA and CDR2 is YNFKEQ. Germline trimming cut 0 bases from V and 0 bases from J; bases unmatched to any gene: 5.